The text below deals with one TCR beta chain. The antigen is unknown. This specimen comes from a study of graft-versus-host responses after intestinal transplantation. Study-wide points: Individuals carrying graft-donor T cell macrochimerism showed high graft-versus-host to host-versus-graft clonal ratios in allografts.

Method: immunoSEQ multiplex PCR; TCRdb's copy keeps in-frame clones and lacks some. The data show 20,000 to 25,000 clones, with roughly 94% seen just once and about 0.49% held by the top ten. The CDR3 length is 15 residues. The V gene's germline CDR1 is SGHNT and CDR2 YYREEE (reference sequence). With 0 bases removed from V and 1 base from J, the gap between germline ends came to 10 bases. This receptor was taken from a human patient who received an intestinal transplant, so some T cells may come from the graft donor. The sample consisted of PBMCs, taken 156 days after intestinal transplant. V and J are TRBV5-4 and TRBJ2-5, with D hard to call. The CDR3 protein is CASSLAGIFQETQYF. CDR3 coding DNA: TGTGCCAGCAGCTTGGCCGGTATATTCCAAGAGACCCAGTACTTC.